The clone carrying this T cell receptor (beta chain) has only one observation. Its antigen is not identified. A much larger clonotype is one base distant, so this may be a read error. Making TCR beta cDNA involved around 540 ng total RNA and a constant-region primer. Construction of TCR beta libraries relied on three successive nested multiplex PCR rounds employing slightly modified ARM-PCR. With TRBV1-TRBV30 forward primers and a C-beta reverse primer, the first two PCR rounds were run for 10 cycles each. TCRdb re-derived calls from the multiplex PCR reads in MiXCR, one entry per CDR3 protein. The table records 60,000 or so distinct CDR3 sequences, around 64% of them present only once. The data are from a study of tumor-infiltrating lymphocytes in primary liver carcinoma. Study results and limitations: Against blood, tumors held a significantly higher top-250-clone fraction (p = 0.039).

Each 20-30 mg portion of unsorted bulk tissue served as the source for co-extraction of RNA and DNA. This CDR3 comprises 13 residues. CDR1 and CDR2 from the germline V gene are SQVTM and ANQGSEA. This chain links TRBV29-1 with TRBJ1-1; D is perhaps TRBD1 (6 bases). Material: liver tumor tissue from sampling region 2. Subset reported: tumor region T2, inferior pole. The TCR was taken from a man in his forties with primary liver carcinoma and hepatitis B virus infection. DNA for the CDR3: TGCAGTGTGCTCGACAGGAAGAACACTGAAGCTTACTTT. Protein product: CSVLDRKNTEAYF.